A selection of T cell receptor beta chains follows, all from one sample in a study of blood T cell repertoires in COVID-19. The method was immunoSEQ multiplex PCR; TCRdb's version includes in-frame clones alone and lacks a portion of them. The sample shows around 230,000 clones, approximately 84% of them seen only once. The sample consisted of PBMCs or T cells enriched from blood (not recorded which). These receptors were obtained from a man between 35 and 55 years old who had recovered from COVID-19. Each CDR3 is given with its conserved first and last residue. The D gene is left open where the match is weak. The listing skips clone size in some rows; elsewhere it reads once, few, many or a size class.

TRBD2	TRBV7-2	-	TRBJ2-1	TGTGCCAGCAGCTTAGCAAGGACTAGCGGGGGGGTGTTGTATGAGCAGTTCTTC	CASSLARTSGGVLYEQFF
TRBD1	TRBV5-6	-	TRBJ2-7	TGTGCCAGCAGCTTGGAGGGACAGGGTCTCTCCTACGAGCAGTACTTC	CASSLEGQGLSYEQYF
TRBD1	TRBV6-5	-	TRBJ1-2	TGTGCCAGCAGGAGGACAGGGGGCTTTGATGGCTACACCTTC	CASRRTGGFDGYTF
TRBD1	TRBV2	-	TRBJ1-5	TGTGCCAGCAGGGTGACAGGGGGCGAAGGTCAGCCCCAGCATTTT	CASRVTGGEGQPQHF
TRBD1	TRBV18	-	TRBJ1-1	TGTGCCAGCCGTCCCGGGACAGACACTGAAGCTTTCTTT	CASRPGTDTEAFF
TRBD2	TRBV7-9	few	TRBJ2-3	TGTGCCAGCACCCGACAGCGGGGGCAGTATTTT	CASTRQRGQYF
-	TRBV10-3	-	TRBJ1-2	TGTGCCATCAGTGCCACAACCACACGACAGGCCCGCTATGGCTACACCTTC	CAISATTTRQARYGYTF
-	TRBV18	-	TRBJ2-7	TGTGCCAGCTCACCAAGGGGAAACGGCTCCTACGAGCAGTACTTC	CASSPRGNGSYEQYF
-	TRBV30	few	TRBJ2-1	TGTGCCTGGAGTAAACCAGGGTCTGGTGAGCAGTTCTTC	CAWSKPGSGEQFF
-	TRBV7-9	-	TRBJ2-3	TGTGCCAGCAGACCGTTACCGTCACAGGGTCCTGGCACAGATACGCAGTATTTT	CASRPLPSQGPGTDTQYF
-	TRBV7-4	-	TRBJ2-2	TGTGCCAGCAGCTTAATCTGGTTACTGCGACAGATGAACACCGGGGAGCTGTTTTTT	CASSLIWLLRQMNTGELFF
-	TRBV14	-	TRBJ1-1	TGTGCCAGCAGCCAAACAGGGTATTCTGAAGCTTTCTTT	CASSQTGYSEAFF
-	TRBV19	-	TRBJ2-1	TGTGCCAGTAACCCAAGGACAGGGAGGGGTGAGCAGTTCTTC	CASNPRTGRGEQFF
-	TRBV28	-	TRBJ1-2	TGTGCCAGCAGCCTAGGGGGGGGCCGGCTAATCTATGGCTACACCTTC	CASSLGGGRLIYGYTF
-	TRBV18	once	TRBJ2-7	TGTGCCAGCTCCCCGGGACTTGTCAACGAGCAGTACTTC	CASSPGLVNEQYF
-	TRBV7-7	-	TRBJ2-1	TGTGCCAGCAGCCGAGAAACCGTAACCTACAATGAGCAGTTCTTC	CASSRETVTYNEQFF
TRBD1	TRBV15	few	TRBJ2-7	TGTGCCACCAGCTCTATCCCGCCCGGGACAGGGATCGACGAGCAGTACTTC	CATSSIPPGTGIDEQYF
-	TRBV28	-	TRBJ1-2	TGTGCCAGCAGTTCGCAGGGGCCCGGCTATGGCTACACCTTC	CASSSQGPGYGYTF
TRBD1	TRBV10-3	-	TRBJ1-2	TGTGCCATCAGAGGACAGGGGGCTGACGGCTACACCTTC	CAIRGQGADGYTF
TRBD2	TRBV19	-	TRBJ2-1	TGTGCCAGTAGTACGGGACTAGCGGGGGGGGTACTGTTCTTC	CASSTGLAGGVLFF
TRBD2	TRBV5-4	once	TRBJ2-5	TGTGCCAGCAGCCTTAGCGGGGGGAGGGAGGAGACCCAGTACTTC	CASSLSGGREETQYF
TRBD2	TRBV7-3	-	TRBJ2-1	TGTGCCAGCAGCCCCACCGGGACTAGCCCCACCAATGAGCAGTTCTTC	CASSPTGTSPTNEQFF